This record covers a single T cell receptor beta chain. Its cognate antigen is unknown. These data are taken from a study of cytomegalovirus exposure and HLA in healthy donors. 13 Jbeta primers and 60 Vbeta primers were used for the PCR. Assay: immunoSEQ multiplex PCR; the TCRdb copy retains only in-frame clones and omits some. The sample includes 250,000 to 350,000 clones, roughly 90% of them seen just once. Study observations and caveats: Some TCR beta chains (roughly 160 of them) were listed as cytomegalovirus-associated. It emerged from a later analysis that several of the most significant clusters appeared to be linked to common viral pathogens.

Sequenced: PBMCs. This TCR came from a man aged 35-49 years in good health and CMV-seropositive.

The CDR3 loop reads CASSSTGWQTQYF. The CDR3 nucleotides read TGTGCCAGCAGTTCTACAGGGTGGCAGACCCAGTACTTC. The J gene is TRBJ2-5, the V gene TRBV7-3; TRBD1 is a possible D gene (6 bases). V was cut by 6 bases and J by 6 bases, with 14 bases left in between. Per germline, CDR1 SGHTA and CDR2 FQGTGA. The CDR3 runs 13 residues.